These 3 T cell receptor beta chains share one sample of origin, sequenced in a study of OX40 agonist ivuxolimab in advanced cancers. Clones were read by immunoSEQ multiplex PCR, and TCRdb kept only the in-frame ones, dropping some. In the table there are 65,000 to 95,000 clones, approximately 89% of which are singletons. This specimen was CD4+ or CD8+ T cells sorted from blood, taken in a trial of the OX40 agonist ivuxolimab. All receptors come from an adult with an advanced solid tumor such as melanoma, head and neck, liver or kidney cancer.

The chain carries TRBV6-6 and TRBJ2-5; TRBD2 agrees at 12 bases. Germline CDR1 MNHNY, CDR2 SVGAGI (reference sequence). The CDR3 spans 15 residues. With V trimmed by 5 bases and J by 5 bases, 6 bases remained unmatched. CDR3 sequence reads: CASSNLAGGRETQYF. The CDR3, as DNA: TGTGCCAGCAGTAATCTAGCGGGGGGGAGGGAGACCCAGTACTTC.

J is TRBJ2-7 and V is TRBV5-1; D unresolved. Trimming left V 4 bases short and J 1 base short, with 12 bases between. CDR3 length: 14 amino acids. Germline V gives CDR1 SGHRS, CDR2 YFSETQ. The CDR3 is CASSQTPRSYEQYF. In nucleotides, the CDR3 is TGCGCCAGCAGCCAGACCCCTCGATCCTACGAGCAGTACTTC.

The chain carries TRBV27 and TRBJ2-4; D is possibly TRBD1 (6 bases). CDR3 length equals 16 residues. From germline, CDR1 is MNHEY and CDR2 SMNVEV (reference sequence). The V and J ends lost 9 bases and 2 bases respectively, with 20 bases between them. The CDR3 here is CARPRDNTGPKNIQYF. For the CDR3, the DNA is TGTGCCAGACCTCGGGACAACACTGGTCCCAAAAACATTCAGTACTTC.